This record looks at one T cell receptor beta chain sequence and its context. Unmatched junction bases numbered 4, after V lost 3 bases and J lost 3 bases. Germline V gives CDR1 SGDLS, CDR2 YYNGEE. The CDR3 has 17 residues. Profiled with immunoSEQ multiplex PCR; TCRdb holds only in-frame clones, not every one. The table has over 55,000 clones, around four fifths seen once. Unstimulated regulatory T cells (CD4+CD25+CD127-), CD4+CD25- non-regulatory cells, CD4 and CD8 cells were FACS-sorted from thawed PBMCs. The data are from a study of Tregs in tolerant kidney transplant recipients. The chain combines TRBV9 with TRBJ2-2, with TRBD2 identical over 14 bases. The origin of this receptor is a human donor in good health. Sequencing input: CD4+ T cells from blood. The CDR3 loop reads CASSAGLAGAYTGELFF. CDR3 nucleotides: TGTGCCAGCAGCGCGGGACTAGCGGGGGCGTACACCGGGGAGCTGTTTTTT.